This entry describes one TCR beta chain. Its cognate antigen is unknown. After template switching added a universal primer site, the resulting cDNA carried unique molecular identifiers. TCRdb re-called the 5' RACE reads with MiXCR, one entry per CDR3 protein. The table records 350,000 or so distinct CDR3 sequences, roughly 9% of them present only once. Every one of the donors was a healthy Caucasian. The data belong to a study of identical twins. The CDR3 is made up of 17 amino acids. V was cut by 0 bases and J by 7 bases, with 18 bases left in between. Germline values: CDR1 LGHNA, CDR2 YNFKEQ. Study conclusions and caveats: Alpha sequences that were out-of-frame and twin-shared showed an excess of low generation probability.

The chain employs TRBV4-2 and TRBJ1-4; D perhaps matches TRBD1 (6 bases). This sequence originates from a woman between 50 and 59 years old in good health. Sequenced sample: naive T cells sorted from blood. The CDR3 is CASSQDRGAGRSEKLFF. CDR3 in DNA: TGTGCCAGCAGCCAAGATAGGGGGGCAGGGCGTAGTGAAAAACTGTTTTTT.